The text below deals with one T cell receptor (beta chain). It has no known antigen specificity. No base-level quality is on record; no much larger clone is a single base apart. TCRbeta CDR3 regions were amplified from genomic DNA by means of the immunoSEQ Assay, a bias-controlled multiplex PCR. Turning to the authors' computational methods: The number of nucleated cells in each sample was estimated by amplification of reference gene primers within the assay. To quantify the absolute abundance of each unique TCRbeta CDR3 rearrangement, sequence reads were collapsed and filtered. For each sample, productive Simpson clonality was calculated as the square root of Simpson's diversity index over productive rearrangements. TCRdb stores this immuneACCESS table with in-frame sequences only. Part of the clones is absent; in the studies checked, under half of the shortfall reflects unresolved V genes, and no reason is known for the rest. The D gene and trimming were derived from the DNA, and the V and J assignments and clone size from that table. The sample table holds a few hundred thousand clones, of which about nine tenths were seen once. The ten largest clones represent 5.5% to 8% of the sample.

These data originate in a study of blood T cell repertoires in COVID-19 (dated by TCRdb to the early 2020s). Turning to the overall study: Samples covering the acute and convalescent phases of COVID-19 were provided by collaborators in the United States, Italy and Spain. The repertoires were released in a freely available public database meant as a resource for research on the immune response to SARS-CoV-2. Samples were obtained from the ongoing ImmuneRACE study (first 160 participants) and from over a thousand subjects provided by 6 global collaborators. Nearly every sample came with metadata listing a de-identified subject ID, COVID-19 status, age in years and sex. The prospective study material was composed of cDNA or gDNA derived from T cells, B-cell-depleted T cells, or PBMCs. The dataset comprised deeply sampled blood TCRbeta repertoires from subjects exposed to, actively infected with, or recovered from COVID-19. Where available, HLA class I and class II types were taken from metadata supplied by the sample provider and were not determined by assay-based typing. Broader findings and caveats from the paper: How much clinical and demographic metadata was included differed by source and by participant, and the metadata was provided uncurated.

Another Seattle source contributed samples from volunteer blood donors who had recovered from COVID-19. The collaborating institutions used their own protocols to collect whole blood in K2EDTA tubes. Collaborator samples were shipped for TCRbeta analysis as frozen whole blood, isolated PBMCs, or DNA extracted from either sample type. Sample: peripheral blood. The source is a woman in her 30s who had recovered from COVID-19.

The nucleotides read TGTGCCAGCAGTAAGACAGCTAACTATGGCTACACCTTC. Translated, it reads CASSKTANYGYTF. The sequence is built from TRBV6-5 and TRBJ1-2; the best D guess is TRBD1, with 5 bases matching. Including the terminal cysteine and phenylalanine, the CDR3 comprises 13 residues. CDR3 DNA only is kept here, 39 bases in frame from base 1. CDR1 MNHEY and CDR2 SVGAGI are derived from the germline V gene. Trimming removed 5 bases from V and 0 bases from J, leaving 7 bases between the germline ends.